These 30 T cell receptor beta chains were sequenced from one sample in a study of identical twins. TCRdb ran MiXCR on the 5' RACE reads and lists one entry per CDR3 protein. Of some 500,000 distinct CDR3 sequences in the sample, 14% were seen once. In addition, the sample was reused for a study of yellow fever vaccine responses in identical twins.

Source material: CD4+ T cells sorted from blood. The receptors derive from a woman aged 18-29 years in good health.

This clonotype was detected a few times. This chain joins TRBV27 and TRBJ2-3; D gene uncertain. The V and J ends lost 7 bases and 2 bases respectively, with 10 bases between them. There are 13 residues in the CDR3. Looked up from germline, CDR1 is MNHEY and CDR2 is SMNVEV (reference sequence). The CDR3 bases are TGTGCCAGCATGTACCGCCCCACAGATACGCAGTATTTT. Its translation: CASMYRPTDTQYF.

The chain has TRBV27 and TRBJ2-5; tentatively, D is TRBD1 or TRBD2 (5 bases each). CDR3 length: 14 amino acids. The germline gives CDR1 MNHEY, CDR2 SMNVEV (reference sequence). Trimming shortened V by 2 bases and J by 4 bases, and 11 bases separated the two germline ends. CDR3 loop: CASSLRDGRETQYF. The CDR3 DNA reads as TGTGCCAGCAGTTTAAGGGACGGAAGAGAGACCCAGTACTTC.

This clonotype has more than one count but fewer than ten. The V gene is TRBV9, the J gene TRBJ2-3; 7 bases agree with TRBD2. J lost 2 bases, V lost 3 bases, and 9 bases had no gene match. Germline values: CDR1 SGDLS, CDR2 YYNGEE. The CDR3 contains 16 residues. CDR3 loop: CASSAWGGSHTDTQYF. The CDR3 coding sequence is TGTGCCAGCAGCGCGTGGGGCGGGAGTCACACAGATACGCAGTATTTT.

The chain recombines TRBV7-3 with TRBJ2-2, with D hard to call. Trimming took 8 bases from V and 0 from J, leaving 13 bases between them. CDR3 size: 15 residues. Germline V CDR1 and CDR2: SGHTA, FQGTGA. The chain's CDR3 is CASQIGKANTGELFF. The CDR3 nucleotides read TGTGCCAGCCAAATAGGCAAAGCGAACACCGGGGAGCTGTTTTTT.

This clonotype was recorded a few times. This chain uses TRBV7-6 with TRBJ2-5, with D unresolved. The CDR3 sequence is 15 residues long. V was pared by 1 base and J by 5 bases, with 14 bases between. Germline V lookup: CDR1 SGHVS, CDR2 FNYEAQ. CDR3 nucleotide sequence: TGTGCCAGCAGCTTAGACCCGTTTCCTTCGGAGACCCAGTACTTC. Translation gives CASSLDPFPSETQYF.

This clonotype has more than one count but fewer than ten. CDR3: CASSLLGGSNNEQFF. The DNA of the CDR3 is TGCGCCAGCAGCTTGCTCGGCGGTTCCAACAATGAGCAGTTCTTC. The V gene is TRBV5-1, the J gene TRBJ2-1; no reliable D call. The germline V gene has CDR1 SGHRS and CDR2 YFSETQ. The CDR3 has 15 amino acids. The V gene lost 1 base and the J gene lost 5 bases, with 13 bases spanning the gap.

CDR3 amino acids: CASSLGGMVQFF. CDR3 coding DNA: TGCGCCAGCAGCTTGGGCGGCATGGTGCAGTTCTTC. The chain joins TRBV5-1 to TRBJ2-1, with unresolved D. Germline CDR1 reads SGHRS; CDR2 reads YFSETQ. The CDR3 totals 12 residues. Trimming stripped 0 bases from V and 12 bases from J, with 10 bases between.

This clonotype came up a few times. CDR3 DNA sequence: TGTGCCACCAGCAGAGATCAGGGGTATGAGCAGTTCTTC. Its translation is CATSRDQGYEQFF. The chain carries TRBV15 and TRBJ2-1, with a tentative D call TRBD1 (6 bases). CDR1 LNHNV and CDR2 YYDKDF come from the germline V gene (reference sequence). CDR3 length: 13 amino acids. The V end was cut by 0 bases, the J end by 8 bases, with 8 bases between.

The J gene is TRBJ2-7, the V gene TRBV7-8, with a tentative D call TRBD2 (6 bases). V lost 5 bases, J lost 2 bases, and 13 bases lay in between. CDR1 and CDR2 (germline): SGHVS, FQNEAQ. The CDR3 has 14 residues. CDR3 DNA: TGTGCCAGCAGCCTACTACTAGCCACCTACGAGCAGTACTTC. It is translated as CASSLLLATYEQYF.

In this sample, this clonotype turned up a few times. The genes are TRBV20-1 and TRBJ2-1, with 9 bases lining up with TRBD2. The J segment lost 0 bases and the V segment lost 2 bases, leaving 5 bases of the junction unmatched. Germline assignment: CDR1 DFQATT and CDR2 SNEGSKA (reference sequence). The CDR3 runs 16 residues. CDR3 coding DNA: TGCAGTGCTAGATACCGAGCGGGAGGCTCCTACAATGAGCAGTTCTTC. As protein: CSARYRAGGSYNEQFF.

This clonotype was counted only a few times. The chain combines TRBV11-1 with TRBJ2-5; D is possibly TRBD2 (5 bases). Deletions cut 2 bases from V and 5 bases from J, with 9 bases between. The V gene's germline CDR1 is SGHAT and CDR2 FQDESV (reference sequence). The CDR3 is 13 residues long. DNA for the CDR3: TGTGCCAGCAGCTTATTTCGGAGGGAGACCCAGTACTTC. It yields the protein CASSLFRRETQYF.

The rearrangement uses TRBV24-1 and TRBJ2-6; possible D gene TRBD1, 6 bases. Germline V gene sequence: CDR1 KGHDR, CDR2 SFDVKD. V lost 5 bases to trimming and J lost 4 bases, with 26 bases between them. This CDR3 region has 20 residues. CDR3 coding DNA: TGTGCCACCAGTGGGTTCAAACCACAGGGTCCGATCACCGGGGCCAACGTCCTGACTTTC. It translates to CATSGFKPQGPITGANVLTF.

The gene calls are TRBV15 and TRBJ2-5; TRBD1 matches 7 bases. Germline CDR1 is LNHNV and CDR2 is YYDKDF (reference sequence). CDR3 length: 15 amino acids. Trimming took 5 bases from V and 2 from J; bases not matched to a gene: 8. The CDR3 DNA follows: TGTGCCACCAGCTCTCCGGGACAGCCTCAAGAGACCCAGTACTTC. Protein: CATSSPGQPQETQYF.

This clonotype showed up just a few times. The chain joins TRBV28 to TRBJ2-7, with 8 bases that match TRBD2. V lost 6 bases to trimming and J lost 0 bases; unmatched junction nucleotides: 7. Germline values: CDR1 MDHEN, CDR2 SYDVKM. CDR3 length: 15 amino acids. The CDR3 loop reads CASSRRLASSYEQYF. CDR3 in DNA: TGTGCCAGCAGCCGGCGACTAGCGAGCTCCTACGAGCAGTACTTC.

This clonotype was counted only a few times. The CDR3 here is CASSPWTIPGRTNNEQFF. CDR3 DNA sequence: TGCGCCAGCAGTCCATGGACAATTCCGGGACGGACCAACAATGAGCAGTTCTTC. The chain links TRBV5-1 to TRBJ2-1; D is perhaps TRBD1 or TRBD2 (5 bases each). The germline V and J ends were trimmed by 5 bases and 5 bases, with 26 bases remaining between them. Germline V lookup: CDR1 SGHRS, CDR2 YFSETQ. The length of the CDR3 is 18 residues.

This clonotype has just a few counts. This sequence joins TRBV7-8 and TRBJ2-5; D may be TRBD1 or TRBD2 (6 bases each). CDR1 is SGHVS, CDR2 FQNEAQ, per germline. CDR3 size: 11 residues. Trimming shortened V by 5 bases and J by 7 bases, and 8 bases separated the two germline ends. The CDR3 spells CASSGGGTQYF. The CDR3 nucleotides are TGTGCCAGCAGCGGAGGGGGGACCCAGTACTTC. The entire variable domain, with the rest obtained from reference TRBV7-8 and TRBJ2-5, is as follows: GAGVSQSPRYKVAKRGQDVALRCDPISGHVSLFWYQQALGQGPEFLTYFQNEAQLDKSGLPSDRFFAERPEGSVSTLKIQRTQQEDSAVYLCASSGGGTQYFGPGTRLLVL.

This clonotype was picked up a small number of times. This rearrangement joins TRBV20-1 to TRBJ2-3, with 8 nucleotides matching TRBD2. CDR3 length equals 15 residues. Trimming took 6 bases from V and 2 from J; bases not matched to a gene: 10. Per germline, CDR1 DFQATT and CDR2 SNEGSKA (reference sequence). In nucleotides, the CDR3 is TGCAGTGCCAACCGGCCTAGCGGGCTCACAGATACGCAGTATTTT. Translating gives CSANRPSGLTDTQYF.

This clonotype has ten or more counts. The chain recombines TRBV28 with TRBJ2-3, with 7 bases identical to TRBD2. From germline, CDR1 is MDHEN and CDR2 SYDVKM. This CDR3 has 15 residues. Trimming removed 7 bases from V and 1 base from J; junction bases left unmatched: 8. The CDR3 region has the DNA TGTGCCAGCATATCGAGCGGGAAGGGCACAGATACGCAGTATTTT. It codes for CASISSGKGTDTQYF.

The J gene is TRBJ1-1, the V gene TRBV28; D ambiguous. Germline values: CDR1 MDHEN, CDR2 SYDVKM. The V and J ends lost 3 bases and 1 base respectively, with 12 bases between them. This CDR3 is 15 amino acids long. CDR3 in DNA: TGTGCCAGCAGTTTGGTCACGGTAGGGAACACTGAAGCTTTCTTT. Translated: CASSLVTVGNTEAFF.

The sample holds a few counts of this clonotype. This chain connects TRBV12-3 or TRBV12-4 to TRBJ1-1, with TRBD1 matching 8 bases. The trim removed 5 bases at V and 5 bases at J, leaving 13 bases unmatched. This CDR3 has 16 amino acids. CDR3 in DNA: TGTGCCAGCAGTCTCGATCGCAGGGGGCGTCTAACTGAAGCTTTCTTT. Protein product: CASSLDRRGRLTEAFF.

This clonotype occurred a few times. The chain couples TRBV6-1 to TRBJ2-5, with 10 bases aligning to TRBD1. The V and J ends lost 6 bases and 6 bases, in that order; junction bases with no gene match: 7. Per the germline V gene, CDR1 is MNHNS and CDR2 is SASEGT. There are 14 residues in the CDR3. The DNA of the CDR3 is TGTGCCAGCAGGCGGGACAGGGGTGGGAAGACCCAGTACTTC. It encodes CASRRDRGGKTQYF.

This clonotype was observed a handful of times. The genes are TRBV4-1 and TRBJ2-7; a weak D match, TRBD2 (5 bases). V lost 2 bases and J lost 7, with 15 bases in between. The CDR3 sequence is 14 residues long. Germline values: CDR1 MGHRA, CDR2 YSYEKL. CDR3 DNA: TGCGCCAGCAGCCAATTCTTGCTAGCTGGGGAGCAGTACTTC. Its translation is CASSQFLLAGEQYF.

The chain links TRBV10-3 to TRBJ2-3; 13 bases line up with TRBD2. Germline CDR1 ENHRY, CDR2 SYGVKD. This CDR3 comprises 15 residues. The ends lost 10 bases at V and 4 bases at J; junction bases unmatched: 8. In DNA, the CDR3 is TGTGCCACACGGACTAGCGGGGGTGGGCCAGATACGCAGTATTTT. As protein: CATRTSGGGPDTQYF.

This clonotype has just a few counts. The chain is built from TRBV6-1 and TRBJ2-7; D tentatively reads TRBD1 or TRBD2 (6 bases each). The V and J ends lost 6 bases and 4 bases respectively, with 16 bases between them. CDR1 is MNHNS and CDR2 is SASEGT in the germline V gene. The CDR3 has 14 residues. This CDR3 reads CASSGGPVMYEQYF. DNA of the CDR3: TGTGCCAGCAGCGGGGGCCCAGTGATGTACGAGCAGTACTTC.

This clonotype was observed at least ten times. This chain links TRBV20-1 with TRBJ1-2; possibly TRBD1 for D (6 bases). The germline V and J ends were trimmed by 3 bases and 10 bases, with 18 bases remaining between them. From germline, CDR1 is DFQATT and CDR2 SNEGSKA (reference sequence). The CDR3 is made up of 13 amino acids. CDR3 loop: CSARTTADSHYTF. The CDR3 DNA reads TGCAGTGCTAGGACAACCGCGGACAGCCACTACACCTTC.

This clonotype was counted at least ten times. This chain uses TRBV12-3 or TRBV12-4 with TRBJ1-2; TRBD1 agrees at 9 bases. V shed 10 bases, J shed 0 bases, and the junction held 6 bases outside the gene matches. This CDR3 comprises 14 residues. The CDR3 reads CATGQGRTNYGYTF. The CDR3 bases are TGTGCCACCGGACAGGGGAGAACTAACTATGGCTACACCTTC.

The CDR3 DNA is TGCGCCAGCAGCAGGGAGGGGGACAGACAAGAGACCCAGTACTTC. This sequence encodes CASSREGDRQETQYF. V and J are TRBV5-1 and TRBJ2-5; D possibly uses TRBD1 or TRBD2 (7 bases each). From germline, CDR1 is SGHRS and CDR2 YFSETQ. V was trimmed by 4 bases and J by 2 bases, leaving 15 bases between them. The CDR3 runs to 15 residues.

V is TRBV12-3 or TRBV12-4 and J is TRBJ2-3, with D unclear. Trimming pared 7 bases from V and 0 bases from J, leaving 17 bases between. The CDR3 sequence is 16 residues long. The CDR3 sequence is CASTPWVRSSTDTQYF. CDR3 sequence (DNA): TGTGCCAGCACCCCTTGGGTACGTTCTAGCACAGATACGCAGTATTTT.

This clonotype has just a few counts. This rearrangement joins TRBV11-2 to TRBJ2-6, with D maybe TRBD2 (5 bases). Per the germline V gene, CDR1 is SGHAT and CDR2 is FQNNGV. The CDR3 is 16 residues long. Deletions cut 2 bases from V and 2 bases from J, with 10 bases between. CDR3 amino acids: CASSLSRRAGANVLTF. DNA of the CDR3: TGTGCCAGCAGCTTAAGTAGGCGGGCTGGGGCCAACGTCCTGACTTTC.

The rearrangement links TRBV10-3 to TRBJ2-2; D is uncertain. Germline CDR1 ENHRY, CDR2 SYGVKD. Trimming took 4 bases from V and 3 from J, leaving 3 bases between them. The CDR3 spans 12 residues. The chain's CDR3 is CAISGDTGELFF. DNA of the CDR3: TGTGCCATCAGTGGGGACACCGGGGAGCTGTTTTTT.